Listed here are 21 T cell receptor beta chains from one sample, sequenced in a study of graft-versus-host responses after intestinal transplantation. Their recognized antigens are unknown. Some clones are missing from TCRdb's copy, which holds only in-frame ones; the method was immunoSEQ multiplex PCR. The sample contains roughly 100,000 clones, approximately 94% of which appear only once. The material sequenced was unstimulated CD8+ T cells sorted from spleen or lymph node cells, taken before intestinal transplant. Every receptor here comes from a human donor who received an intestinal transplant.

The rearrangement joins TRBV27 to TRBJ1-5; possibly TRBD1 for D (5 bases). The CDR3 spans 14 residues. Trimming left V 10 bases short and J 0 bases short, with 13 bases between. Looked up from germline, CDR1 is MNHEY and CDR2 is SMNVEV (reference sequence). This CDR3 reads CATATVHSNQPQHF. The CDR3 DNA follows: TGTGCCACCGCGACAGTCCATAGCAATCAGCCCCAGCATTTT.

The chain is built from TRBV7-9 and TRBJ2-7; D is possibly TRBD1 (6 bases). Trimming took off 1 base at V and 6 bases at J, with 10 bases between the two ends. CDR1 and CDR2 from the germline V gene are SEHNR and FQNEAQ (reference sequence). The CDR3 runs to 13 residues. The CDR3 bases are TGTGCCAGCAGCTTAGGACAGGTCGGCGAGCAGTACTTC. Its translation: CASSLGQVGEQYF.

The V and J genes are TRBV7-9 and TRBJ1-2, with TRBD1 identical over 8 bases. V dropped 5 bases and J dropped 5; count of bases not matched to a gene: 10. CDR3 length: 15 amino acids. Germline CDR1 SEHNR, CDR2 FQNEAQ (reference sequence). In DNA, the CDR3 is TGTGCCAGCAGCCCGGGACAGGCTGAGGGGTATGGCTACACCTTC. Translation: CASSPGQAEGYGYTF.

The chain is built from TRBV11-2 and TRBJ2-4; D ambiguous. CDR3 length: 14 amino acids. The V gene's germline CDR1 is SGHAT and CDR2 FQNNGV. Trimming removed 2 bases at V and 1 base at J, with 6 bases between. The CDR3 here is CASSLPGAKNIQYF. The CDR3 DNA reads TGTGCCAGCAGCTTACCCGGGGCCAAAAACATTCAGTACTTC.

The gene calls are TRBV4-2 and TRBJ2-1, with D uncertain. The V gene's germline CDR1 is LGHNA and CDR2 YNFKEQ. V was clipped by 0 bases and J by 6 bases, with 3 bases between them. This CDR3 spans 12 amino acids. DNA for the CDR3: TGTGCCAGCAGCCAAGAGACCAATGAGCAGTTCTTC. Its protein product is CASSQETNEQFF.

This clone appeared a single time. This chain links TRBV13 with TRBJ1-4; tentatively, D is TRBD1 (5 bases). CDR1 PRHDT and CDR2 FYEKMQ come from the germline V gene (reference sequence). The CDR3 has 14 amino acids. Trimming took off 5 bases at V and 8 bases at J, with 15 bases between the two ends. The CDR3 region is CASSLGGGGEKLFF. As DNA, the CDR3 is TGTGCCAGCAGCCTCGGGGGGGGAGGCGAAAAACTGTTTTTT. The full variable domain, completed using reference TRBV13 and TRBJ1-4, is AAGVIQSPRHLIKEKRETATLKCYPIPRHDTVYWYQQGPGQDPQFLISFYEKMQSDKGSIPDRFSAQQFSDYHSELNMSSLELGDSALYFCASSLGGGGEKLFFGSGTQLSVL.

This chain links TRBV4-1 with TRBJ2-5; no clear D gene. Germline CDR1 MGHRA, CDR2 YSYEKL. V lost 1 base to trimming and J lost 3 bases, with 9 bases between them. The CDR3 spans 14 residues. CDR3 in DNA: TGCGCCAGCAGCCAAGGATTCGGAGAAGAGACCCAGTACTTC. This encodes CASSQGFGEETQYF.

The chain employs TRBV18 and TRBJ2-7, with 10 nucleotides matching TRBD1. The V gene's germline CDR1 is KGHSH and CDR2 LQKENI. The CDR3 has 15 amino acids. Trimming cost V 2 bases and J 4 bases; bases outside gene matches: 5. In DNA, the CDR3 is TGTGCCAGCTCACCAGAAGACAGGGGGCTGTACGAGCAGTACTTC. Translated, it gives CASSPEDRGLYEQYF.

A few counts support this clone. The gene calls are TRBV5-4 and TRBJ2-1; D may be TRBD1 (6 bases). The CDR3 has 13 amino acids. Trimming took off 2 bases at V and 7 bases at J, with 10 bases between the two ends. Germline V gene sequence: CDR1 SGHNT, CDR2 YYREEE (reference sequence). In nucleotides, the CDR3 is TGTGCCAGCAGCTTCACAGGGTGGAATGAGCAGTTCTTC. Translating gives CASSFTGWNEQFF. The complete variable domain, with remaining parts taken from reference TRBV5-4 and TRBJ2-1, reads ETGVTQSPTHLIKTRGQQVTLRCSSQSGHNTVSWYQQALGQGPQFIFQYYREEENGRGNFPPRFSGLQFPNYSSELNVNALELDDSALYLCASSFTGWNEQFFGPGTRLTVL.

The chain is built from TRBV19 and TRBJ1-5; D not certain. Trimming removed 7 bases at V and 4 bases at J, with 14 bases between. This CDR3 comprises 14 residues. Germline V gene data show CDR1 as LNHDA and CDR2 as SQIVND (reference sequence). CDR3 nucleotides: TGTGCCAGTACCCCAGGAGGAGGGAATCAGCCCCAGCATTTT. Its translation: CASTPGGGNQPQHF.

As regards this clone: In the same sample, other DNA sequences code for this CDR3. This chain links TRBV4-1 with TRBJ2-1; D possibly uses TRBD1 or TRBD2 (5 bases each). V was cut by 1 base and J by 10 bases, with 5 bases left in between. The CDR3 loop spans 11 amino acids. Germline loops: CDR1 MGHRA, CDR2 YSYEKL. The CDR3 region has the DNA TGCGCCAGCAGCCAAGGGGGGGAGCAGTTCTTC. It translates to CASSQGGEQFF.

J is TRBJ1-1 and V is TRBV2, with TRBD1 as a possible D gene (6 bases). The germline V and J ends were trimmed by 7 bases and 4 bases, with 10 bases remaining between them. This CDR3 has 12 residues. In germline, CDR1 is SNHLY, CDR2 FYNNEI. The CDR3 reads CASKRGGTEAFF. The CDR3 coding sequence is TGTGCCAGCAAGAGAGGGGGCACTGAAGCTTTCTTT.

This chain connects TRBV4-1 to TRBJ2-7; no reliable D call. The CDR3 consists of 12 residues. The V gene's germline CDR1 is MGHRA and CDR2 YSYEKL. V lost 4 bases, J lost 6 bases, and 10 bases lay in between. The chain's CDR3 is CASSLLGREQYF. The CDR3 DNA reads TGCGCCAGCAGCCTTCTAGGGCGCGAGCAGTACTTC.

The rearrangement links TRBV20-1 to TRBJ2-7; D is uncertain. This CDR3 spans 11 amino acids. V was shortened by 3 bases and J by 3 bases, with 6 bases between the two germline ends. Germline CDR1 and CDR2: DFQATT and SNEGSKA (reference sequence). In DNA, the CDR3 is TGCAGTGCTAGTATGATCTACGAGCAGTACTTC. The encoded protein is CSASMIYEQYF.

The chain is built from TRBV2 and TRBJ2-5; D possibly corresponds to TRBD2 (6 bases). CDR3 size: 11 residues. Trimming took off 8 bases at V and 4 bases at J, with 8 bases between the two ends. Germline V gives CDR1 SNHLY, CDR2 FYNNEI. CDR3 bases: TGTGCCAGCCTGGGAGGAGAGACCCAGTACTTC. Amino acids: CASLGGETQYF.

The chain carries TRBV5-5 and TRBJ1-2, with a tentative D call TRBD1 (5 bases). Germline V gene sequence: CDR1 SGHKS, CDR2 YYEKEE (reference sequence). Trimming pared 3 bases from V and 3 bases from J, leaving 18 bases between. The CDR3 is 16 residues long. The CDR3 sequence: CASSSTGGGGDYGYTF. For the CDR3, the DNA is TGTGCCAGCAGCTCCACAGGCGGGGGTGGGGACTATGGCTACACCTTC.

The chain links TRBV5-5 to TRBJ2-1; 7 nucleotides match TRBD1. There are 19 residues in the CDR3. Germline lookup yields CDR1 SGHKS and CDR2 YYEKEE (reference sequence). V was clipped by 3 bases and J by 0 bases; unmatched bases: 15. The CDR3 is CASSSISPRQGSSYNEQFF. In nucleotides, the CDR3 is TGTGCCAGCAGCTCGATATCGCCCCGACAGGGCAGCTCCTACAATGAGCAGTTCTTC.

The V and J genes are TRBV11-2 and TRBJ1-1; D not certain. The CDR3 totals 11 residues. V gave up 1 base and J gave up 7 bases, with 4 bases separating them. The germline V gene encodes CDR1 SGHAT and CDR2 FQNNGV. The CDR3 region has the DNA TGTGCCAGCAGCTTAGGGCTTGAAGCTTTCTTT. Protein sequence: CASSLGLEAFF.

This chain links TRBV9 with TRBJ2-3, with 11 bases fitting TRBD2. CDR1 and CDR2 from the germline V gene are SGDLS and YYNGEE. V lost 4 bases, J lost 1 base, and 8 bases stayed unmatched. CDR3 length: 17 residues. Here the CDR3 reads CASSPTSTSGGTDTQYF. DNA for the CDR3: TGTGCCAGCAGCCCGACTTCGACTAGCGGGGGCACAGATACGCAGTATTTT.

The gene calls are TRBV5-4 and TRBJ2-1; unclear D gene. The CDR3 is 12 residues long. Trimming removed 2 bases at V and 5 bases at J, with 5 bases between. Germline V CDR1 and CDR2: SGHNT, YYREEE (reference sequence). CDR3 sequence: CASSLGDNEQFF. In DNA, the CDR3 is TGTGCCAGCAGCTTAGGTGACAATGAGCAGTTCTTC.

CDR3 sequence (DNA): TGTGCCAGCAGCCGGGGACCTTGGAATCGATCACCCCTCCACTTT. This codes for CASSRGPWNRSPLHF. The chain employs TRBV4-2 and TRBJ1-6; D may be TRBD1 (5 bases). This CDR3 is 15 amino acids long. V dropped 4 bases and J dropped 10 bases, with 17 bases sitting between them. Germline V gives CDR1 LGHNA, CDR2 YNFKEQ.